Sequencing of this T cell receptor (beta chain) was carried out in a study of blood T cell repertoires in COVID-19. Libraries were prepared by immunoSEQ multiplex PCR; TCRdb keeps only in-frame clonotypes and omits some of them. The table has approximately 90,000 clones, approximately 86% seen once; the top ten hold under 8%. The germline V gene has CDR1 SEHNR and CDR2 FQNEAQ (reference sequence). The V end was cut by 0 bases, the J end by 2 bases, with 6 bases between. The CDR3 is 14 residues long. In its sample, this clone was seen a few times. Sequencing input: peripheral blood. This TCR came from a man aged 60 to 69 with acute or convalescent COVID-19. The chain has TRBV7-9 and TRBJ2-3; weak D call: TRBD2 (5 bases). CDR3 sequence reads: CASSLAGNTDTQYF. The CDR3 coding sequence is TGTGCCAGCAGCTTAGCCGGGAACACAGATACGCAGTATTTT. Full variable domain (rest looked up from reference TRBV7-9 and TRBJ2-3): DTGVSQNPRHKITKRGQNVTFRCDPISEHNRLYWYRQTLGQGPEFLTYFQNEAQLEKSRLLSDRFSAERPKGSFSTLEIQRTEQGDSAMYLCASSLAGNTDTQYFGPGTRLTVL.